The next 5 T cell receptor beta chains were all read from a single sample in a study of CD4 T cells in relation to SARS-CoV-2 and coronaviruses. Antigens of these TCRs are unknown. Unexposed donor CD4+ T cells date from about 2011-2018, before the COVID-19 pandemic. Isolation of CD4+ T cells took place after about 10 days in culture. Some clones are missing from TCRdb's copy, which holds only in-frame ones; the method was immunoSEQ multiplex PCR. Here the sample spans about 26,000 clones, around 78% being singletons. The sequencing sample was made of CD4+ T cells from PBMCs, cultured in vitro. Receptor source: a human donor in good health.

This clone appeared a few times. The chain joins TRBV5-4 to TRBJ2-3, with 7 bases aligning to TRBD1. The V gene's germline CDR1 is SGHNT and CDR2 YYREEE (reference sequence). The J segment lost 5 bases and the V segment lost 0 bases, leaving 0 bases of the junction unmatched. CDR3 length equals 13 residues. The DNA of the CDR3 is TGTGCCAGCAGCTTGGCAGGGGGAGATACGCAGTATTTT. Its protein product is CASSLAGGDTQYF. The full variable domain, rest sourced from reference TRBV5-4 and TRBJ2-3, is ETGVTQSPTHLIKTRGQQVTLRCSSQSGHNTVSWYQQALGQGPQFIFQYYREEENGRGNFPPRFSGLQFPNYSSELNVNALELDDSALYLCASSLAGGDTQYFGPGTRLTVL.

The DNA for the CDR3 is TGTGCCAGCAGCTTAATCGGGGGCTTGGACGAGCAGTACTTC. Amino acid sequence: CASSLIGGLDEQYF. The genes are TRBV7-8 and TRBJ2-7; D is perhaps TRBD1 or TRBD2 (6 bases each). The V gene's germline CDR1 is SGHVS and CDR2 FQNEAQ. This CDR3 has 14 amino acids. V was trimmed by 2 bases and J by 5 bases, leaving 13 bases between them.

The CDR3 spells CASSSRPSGTQYF. The DNA of the CDR3 is TGTGCCAGCAGCTCCCGCCCGTCGGGTACGCAGTATTTT. V and J are TRBV9 and TRBJ2-3; no reliable D call. This CDR3 is built from 13 residues. V was pared by 4 bases and J by 8 bases, with 14 bases between. Per the germline V gene, CDR1 is SGDLS and CDR2 is YYNGEE.

The CDR3 region has the DNA TGTGCCAGCAGCTTGGGACAGTCTAATGAAAAACTGTTTTTT. It codes for CASSLGQSNEKLFF. V and J are TRBV5-4 and TRBJ1-4, with a possible D match to TRBD1 (5 bases). Trimming cost V 0 bases and J 3 bases, with 6 bases left between them. Germline assignment: CDR1 SGHNT and CDR2 YYREEE (reference sequence). This CDR3 contains 14 residues.

The rearrangement joins TRBV11-2 to TRBJ2-5; D is uncertain. Germline-derived CDR1 and CDR2 are SGHAT and FQNNGV. V was cut by 1 base and J by 1 base, with 4 bases left in between. The CDR3 extends over 13 amino acids. The CDR3 region has the DNA TGTGCCAGCAGCTTAGGCAGCCAAGAGACCCAGTACTTC. It codes for CASSLGSQETQYF.